Below, 14 T cell receptor beta chains from the same sample are listed, as sequenced in a study of T cells after yellow fever vaccination. TCRdb processed the 5' RACE reads anew with MiXCR; each CDR3 protein has one entry. This sample has about 340,000 distinct CDR3 sequences, with 3% to 4.5% found just once. Here the sequenced sample was PBMCs, taken 5 days after the yellow fever booster vaccination. Receptor source: a young man who received the YFV17D yellow fever vaccine.

This clonotype has at least ten counts. The J gene is TRBJ2-1, the V gene TRBV20-1, with D perhaps matching TRBD2 (7 bases). CDR1 is DFQATT and CDR2 is SNEGSKA in the germline V gene (reference sequence). The V gene lost 2 bases and the J gene lost 2 bases, with 16 bases spanning the gap. This CDR3 is 16 amino acids long. CDR3 coding DNA: TGCAGTGCTAGATTTCTGGAGGGGGGGGCCTACAATGAGCAGTTCTTC. This gives the protein CSARFLEGGAYNEQFF.

The chain uses TRBV5-4 and TRBJ2-7, with D unclear. Between the trimmed V and J ends, which lost 0 bases and 7 bases, there was a span of 8 bases. The germline V gene has CDR1 SGHNT and CDR2 YYREEE (reference sequence). The CDR3 length is 12 residues. DNA of the CDR3: TGTGCCAGCAGCTTGGGGCCGAAAGAGCAGTACTTC. Translated: CASSLGPKEQYF. Drawing the rest from reference TRBV5-4 and TRBJ2-7, the complete variable domain is ETGVTQSPTHLIKTRGQQVTLRCSSQSGHNTVSWYQQALGQGPQFIFQYYREEENGRGNFPPRFSGLQFPNYSSELNVNALELDDSALYLCASSLGPKEQYFGPGTRLTVT.

This chain uses TRBV27 with TRBJ2-5; TRBD1 might be the D (6 bases). Germline V gives CDR1 MNHEY, CDR2 SMNVEV (reference sequence). This CDR3 is built from 15 residues. The V gene lost 2 bases and the J gene lost 5 bases, with 15 bases spanning the gap. DNA for the CDR3: TGTGCCAGCAGTTTACGCGGACAGATGGCCGAGACCCAGTACTTC. As protein: CASSLRGQMAETQYF.

This clonotype was seen a few times. DNA of the CDR3: TGTGCCAGCAGCAGGTTTGAGGGACCGGGGGCCACCGGGGAGCTGTTTTTT. Encoded protein: CASSRFEGPGATGELFF. The J gene is TRBJ2-2, the V gene TRBV5-5; D tentatively reads TRBD1 or TRBD2 (6 bases each). Germline values: CDR1 SGHKS, CDR2 YYEKEE (reference sequence). CDR3 length: 17 amino acids. V was shortened by 4 bases and J by 4 bases, with 20 bases between the two germline ends. Full variable domain (missing parts from reference TRBV5-5 and TRBJ2-2): DAGVTQSPTHLIKTRGQQVTLRCSPISGHKSVSWYQQVLGQGPQFIFQYYEKEERGRGNFPDRFSARQFPNYSSELNVNALLLGDSALYLCASSRFEGPGATGELFFGEGSRLTVL.

This clonotype was observed a few times. The chain combines TRBV4-3 with TRBJ2-7; D unclear. Germline V gives CDR1 LGHNA, CDR2 YSLEER. Between the trimmed V and J ends, which lost 0 bases and 6 bases, there was a span of 12 bases. The CDR3 extends over 14 amino acids. CDR3 protein: CASSQDARLGEQYV. The DNA of the CDR3 is TGCGCCAGCAGCCAAGATGCACGGCTTGGCGAGCAGTACGTC.

CDR3 coding DNA: TGTGCCAGCAGTTTGGGGCTCTCAGCTACCTACGAGCAGTACTTC. It is translated as CASSLGLSATYEQYF. The chain recombines TRBV12-3 or TRBV12-4 with TRBJ2-7, with D tentatively TRBD1 (5 bases). This CDR3 is built from 15 residues. The ends were cut back, 3 bases at V and 2 bases at J, with 14 bases in the middle.

This clonotype occurred many times. This chain connects TRBV12-3 or TRBV12-4 to TRBJ2-7; perhaps TRBD2 as D (7 bases). The CDR3 length is 14 residues. Between the trimmed V and J ends, which lost 5 bases and 2 bases, there was a span of 13 bases. CDR3 region: CASSLRGGPYEQYV. CDR3 in DNA: TGTGCCAGCAGTCTGAGGGGGGGGCCCTACGAGCAGTACGTC.

The chain links TRBV12-3 or TRBV12-4 to TRBJ2-1, with 7 bases aligning to TRBD2. The CDR3 totals 14 residues. V gave up 2 bases and J gave up 4 bases; unmatched junction bases: 2. The CDR3 DNA reads TGTGCCAGCAGTTTATATAGCGGGTACAATGAGCAGTTCTTC. Residues: CASSLYSGYNEQFF.

Many counts were recorded for this clonotype. The V call is TRBV11-2, the J call TRBJ1-6; 8 nucleotides match TRBD1. Per the germline V gene, CDR1 is SGHAT and CDR2 is FQNNGV. The CDR3 sequence is 16 residues long. Losses at the gene ends were 7 bases for V and 10 bases for J; bases not matched to a gene: 15. The CDR3 sequence: CASTPEGQGGLSPLHF. The CDR3 nucleotides are TGTGCCAGCACCCCGGAAGGACAGGGAGGACTCTCACCCCTCCACTTT. The whole variable domain, filled in from reference TRBV11-2 and TRBJ1-6, reads EAGVAQSPRYKIIEKRQSVAFWCNPISGHATLYWYQQILGQGPKLLIQFQNNGVVDDSQLPKDRFSAERLKGVDSTLKIQPAKLEDSAVYLCASTPEGQGGLSPLHFGNGTRLTVT.

This clonotype was detected only a few times. The rearrangement joins TRBV7-8 to TRBJ2-7, with no clear D. CDR1 is SGHVS, CDR2 FQNEAQ, per germline. This CDR3 is built from 14 residues. Trimming shortened V by 5 bases and J by 6 bases, and 17 bases separated the two germline ends. This CDR3 is CASSPGRLSGEQYV. The CDR3 DNA sequence: TGTGCCAGCAGCCCAGGTCGGCTATCGGGCGAGCAGTACGTC.

This clonotype was counted ten times or more. The chain has TRBV12-3 or TRBV12-4 and TRBJ1-5; D might be TRBD1 (5 bases). This CDR3 has 15 amino acids. Between the trimmed V and J ends, which lost 2 bases and 1 base, there was a span of 9 bases. CDR3: CASSLQGTSNQPQHF. Written as DNA, the CDR3 is TGTGCCAGCAGTTTACAGGGAACGAGCAATCAGCCCCAGCATTTT.

This clonotype has ten or more counts. The chain uses TRBV5-5 and TRBJ1-1, with a tentative D call TRBD1 (5 bases). The germline gives CDR1 SGHKS, CDR2 YYEKEE (reference sequence). V was pared by 3 bases and J by 1 base, with 16 bases between. This CDR3 contains 16 residues. The CDR3 sequence: CASSSNPMTENTEAFF. The CDR3 DNA sequence: TGTGCCAGCAGCTCGAATCCTATGACAGAGAACACTGAAGCTTTCTTT.

This clonotype was seen a handful of times. This sequence joins TRBV6-1 and TRBJ2-7; D is perhaps TRBD1 (5 bases). The ends were cut back, 5 bases at V and 2 bases at J, with 16 bases in the middle. Germline CDR1 reads MNHNS; CDR2 reads SASEGT. The CDR3 contains 15 residues. The CDR3 sequence is CASSLGRGATYEQYF. The CDR3 DNA reads as TGTGCCAGCAGTCTGGGAAGGGGTGCGACCTACGAGCAGTACTTC.

V and J are TRBV4-2 and TRBJ2-1; 8 bases align to TRBD1. This CDR3 is built from 15 residues. Germline CDR1 reads LGHNA; CDR2 reads YNFKEQ. The ends lost 4 bases at V and 3 bases at J; junction bases unmatched: 5. CDR3 amino acids: CASSLLGQGYNEQFF. CDR3 bases: TGTGCCAGCAGCCTTCTAGGACAGGGCTACAATGAGCAGTTCTTC.